This T cell receptor (beta chain) derives from a study of T cells in Graves' hyperthyroidism and ophthalmopathy. This clonotype has a handful of counts. TCR beta CDR3 regions were amplified from RNA transcripts. With the HTBI primer set, the TCR CDR3 went through a first round of RT-PCR. TCRdb fed the multiplex PCR reads into MiXCR, producing one record per CDR3 protein. The data show 250,000 to 300,000 distinct CDR3 sequences, with approximately 12% seen just once and around 7.9% held by the top ten. This clonotype originated in a young woman with Graves' hyperthyroidism that later progressed to Graves' ophthalmopathy. Specimen: blood.

CDR3 in amino acids: CAVQGVQETQYF. The CDR3 DNA follows: TGTGCCGTACAGGGGGTCCAAGAGACCCAGTACTTC. V usage is TRBV28 and J usage is TRBJ2-5; 8 nucleotides agree with TRBD1. The CDR3 length is 12 residues. The trim removed 11 bases at V and 1 base at J, leaving 3 bases unmatched. Germline-derived CDR1 and CDR2 are MDHEN and SYDVKM.